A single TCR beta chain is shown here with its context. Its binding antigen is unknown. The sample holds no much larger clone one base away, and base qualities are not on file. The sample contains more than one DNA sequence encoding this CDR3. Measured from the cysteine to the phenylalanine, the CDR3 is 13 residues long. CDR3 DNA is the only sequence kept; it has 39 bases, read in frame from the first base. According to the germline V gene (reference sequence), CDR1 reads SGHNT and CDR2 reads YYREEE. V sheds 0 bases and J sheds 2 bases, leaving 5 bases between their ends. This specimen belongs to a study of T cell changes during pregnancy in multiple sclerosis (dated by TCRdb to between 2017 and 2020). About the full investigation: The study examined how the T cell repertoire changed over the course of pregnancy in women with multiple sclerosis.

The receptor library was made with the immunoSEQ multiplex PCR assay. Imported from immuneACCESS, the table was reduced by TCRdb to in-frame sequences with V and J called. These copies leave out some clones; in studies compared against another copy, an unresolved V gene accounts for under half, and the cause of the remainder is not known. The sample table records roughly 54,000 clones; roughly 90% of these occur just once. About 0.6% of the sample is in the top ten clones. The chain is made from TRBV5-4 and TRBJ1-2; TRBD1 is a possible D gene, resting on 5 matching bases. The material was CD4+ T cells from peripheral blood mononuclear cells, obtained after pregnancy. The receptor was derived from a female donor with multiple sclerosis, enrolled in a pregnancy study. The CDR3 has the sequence CASSLDRNYGYTF. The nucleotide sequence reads TGTGCCAGCAGCTTGGACAGGAACTATGGCTACACCTTC.